A selection of T cell receptor beta chains follows, all from one sample in a study of CD8 T cells in ankylosing spondylitis. TCRdb redid the calling of the 5' RACE reads with MiXCR, one entry per CDR3 protein. The sample yields under 550,000 distinct CDR3 sequences, roughly a quarter seen once. What was sequenced was blood, either unsorted or a sorted T cell fraction (not recorded which). The receptors stem from a male donor with ankylosing spondylitis. CDR3s include the opening cysteine and the closing phenylalanine or tryptophan. A D gene is named only where the DNA matches it firmly. Size is stated for part of the rows, as once, few or many counts, or as a class when the clone is expanded.

d_call: TRBD1; j_call: TRBJ1-3; clone_size: few; v_call: TRBV12-3/TRBV12-4; cdr3_nt: TGTGCCAGCACCCGGGACAGCTTCTCTGGAAACACCATATATTTT; cdr3_aa: CASTRDSFSGNTIYF
d_call: NA; j_call: TRBJ1-1; clone_size: many; v_call: TRBV12-3/TRBV12-4; cdr3_nt: TGTGCCATAAACCTACAGGGGAACACTGAAGCTTTCTTT; cdr3_aa: CAINLQGNTEAFF
d_call: NA; j_call: TRBJ1-1; clone_size: NA; v_call: TRBV7-8; cdr3_nt: TGTGCCAGCAGCCCAAACAGGGATCGAGGCACTGAAGCTTTCTTT; cdr3_aa: CASSPNRDRGTEAFF
d_call: NA; j_call: TRBJ1-1; clone_size: NA; v_call: TRBV12-3/TRBV12-4; cdr3_nt: TGTGCCAGCAGTTTAGCCGCCAGGGAAGCTTTCTTT; cdr3_aa: CASSLAAREAFF
d_call: NA; j_call: TRBJ2-5; clone_size: NA; v_call: TRBV20-1; cdr3_nt: TGCAGTGCTGGGGCACAGCTGAAACTCCAAGAGACCCAGTACTTC; cdr3_aa: CSAGAQLKLQETQYF
d_call: NA; j_call: TRBJ1-5; clone_size: NA; v_call: TRBV7-9; cdr3_nt: TGTGCCAGCAGCTTTGGGGACCCAAATAGCAATCAGCCCCAGCATTTT; cdr3_aa: CASSFGDPNSNQPQHF
d_call: TRBD1; j_call: TRBJ1-1; clone_size: few; v_call: TRBV29-1; cdr3_nt: TGCAGCGGTACAGGGGCCGAGCGGGCGGGCACTGAAGCTTTCTTT; cdr3_aa: CSGTGAERAGTEAFF
d_call: NA; j_call: TRBJ1-4; clone_size: few; v_call: TRBV7-2; cdr3_nt: TGTGCCAGCAGCCCACAGGGTTCCATTGAAAAACTGTTTTTT; cdr3_aa: CASSPQGSIEKLFF
d_call: NA; j_call: TRBJ2-3; clone_size: few; v_call: TRBV5-1; cdr3_nt: TGCGCCAGCAGCCCCGAAACCACAGATACGCAGTATTTT; cdr3_aa: CASSPETTDTQYF
d_call: TRBD2; j_call: TRBJ2-3; clone_size: many; v_call: TRBV7-2; cdr3_nt: TGTGCCAGCAGCTTAGTGGCGGGAGAAGGCACAGATACGCAGTATTTT; cdr3_aa: CASSLVAGEGTDTQYF